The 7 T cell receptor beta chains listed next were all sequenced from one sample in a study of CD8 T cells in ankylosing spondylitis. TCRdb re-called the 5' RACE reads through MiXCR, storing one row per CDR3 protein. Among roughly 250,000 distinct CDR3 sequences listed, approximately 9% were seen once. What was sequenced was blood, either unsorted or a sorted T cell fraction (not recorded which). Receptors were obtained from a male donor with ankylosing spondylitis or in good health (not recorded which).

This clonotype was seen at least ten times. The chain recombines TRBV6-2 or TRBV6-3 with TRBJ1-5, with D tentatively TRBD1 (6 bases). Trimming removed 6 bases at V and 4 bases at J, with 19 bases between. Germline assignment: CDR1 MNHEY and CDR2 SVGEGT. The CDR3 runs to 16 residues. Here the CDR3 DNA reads TGTGCCAGCAGCTACAGAGGGACATTAGTGAATCAGCCCCAGCATTTT. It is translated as CASSYRGTLVNQPQHF.

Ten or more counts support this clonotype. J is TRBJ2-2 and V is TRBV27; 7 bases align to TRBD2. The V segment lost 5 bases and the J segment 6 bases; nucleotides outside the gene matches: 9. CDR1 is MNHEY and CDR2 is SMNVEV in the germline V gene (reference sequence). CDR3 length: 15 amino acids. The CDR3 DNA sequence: TGTGCCAGCAGTCATCCGGGACTACAACCCGGGGAGCTGTTTTTT. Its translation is CASSHPGLQPGELFF.

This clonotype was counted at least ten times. The CDR3 DNA sequence: TGTGCCGCTCGGGGCGGGACCACAGATACGCAGTATTTT. This translates into CAARGGTTDTQYF. This chain uses TRBV15 with TRBJ2-3, with D tentatively TRBD2 (6 bases). The CDR3 is made up of 13 amino acids. Germline assignment: CDR1 LNHNV and CDR2 YYDKDF (reference sequence). Deletions cut 11 bases from V and 2 bases from J, with 14 bases between.

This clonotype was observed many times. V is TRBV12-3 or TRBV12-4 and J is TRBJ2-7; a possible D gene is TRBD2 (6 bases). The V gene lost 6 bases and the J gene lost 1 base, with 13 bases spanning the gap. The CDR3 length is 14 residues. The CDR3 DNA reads TGTGCCAGCAGCCCCGGGGGTCTTTCCTACGAGCAGTACTTC. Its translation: CASSPGGLSYEQYF.

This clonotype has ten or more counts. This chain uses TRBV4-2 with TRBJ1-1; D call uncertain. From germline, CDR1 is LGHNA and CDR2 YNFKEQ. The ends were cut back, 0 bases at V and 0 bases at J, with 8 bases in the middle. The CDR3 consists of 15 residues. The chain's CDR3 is CASSQETVMNTEAFF. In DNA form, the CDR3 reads TGTGCCAGCAGCCAAGAAACGGTTATGAACACTGAAGCTTTCTTT.

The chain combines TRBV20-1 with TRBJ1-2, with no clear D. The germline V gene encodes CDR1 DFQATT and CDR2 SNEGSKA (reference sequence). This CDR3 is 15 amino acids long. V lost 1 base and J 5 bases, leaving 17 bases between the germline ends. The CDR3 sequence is CSARVAIEDYYGYTF. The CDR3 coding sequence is TGCAGTGCTAGAGTGGCAATTGAGGATTATTATGGCTACACCTTC.

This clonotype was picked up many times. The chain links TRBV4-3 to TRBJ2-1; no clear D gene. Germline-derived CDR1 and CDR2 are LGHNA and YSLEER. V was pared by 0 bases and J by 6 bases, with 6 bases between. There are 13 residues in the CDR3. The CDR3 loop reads CASSQDVGNEQFF. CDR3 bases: TGCGCCAGCAGCCAAGATGTCGGCAATGAGCAGTTCTTC.